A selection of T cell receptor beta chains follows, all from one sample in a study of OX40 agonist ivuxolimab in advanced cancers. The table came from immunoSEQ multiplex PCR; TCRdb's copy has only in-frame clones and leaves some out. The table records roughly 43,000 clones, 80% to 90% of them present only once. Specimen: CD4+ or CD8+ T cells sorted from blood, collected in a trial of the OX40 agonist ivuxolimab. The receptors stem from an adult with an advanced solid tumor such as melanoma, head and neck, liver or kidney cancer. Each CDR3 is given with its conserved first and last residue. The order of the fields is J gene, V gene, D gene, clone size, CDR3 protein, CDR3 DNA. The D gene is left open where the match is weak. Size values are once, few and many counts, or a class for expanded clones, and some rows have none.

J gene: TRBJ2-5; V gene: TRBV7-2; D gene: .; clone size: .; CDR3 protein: CASSGGGDLETQYF; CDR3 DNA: TGTGCCAGCAGCGGAGGGGGCGATCTGGAGACCCAGTACTTC
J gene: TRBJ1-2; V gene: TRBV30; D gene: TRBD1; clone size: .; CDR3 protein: CAWGPKQGVGWNGYTF; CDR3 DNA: TGTGCCTGGGGCCCCAAGCAGGGGGTGGGGTGGAATGGCTACACCTTC
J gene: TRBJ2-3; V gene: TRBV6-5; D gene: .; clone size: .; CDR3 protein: CASSQPRGTQDTQYF; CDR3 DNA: TGTGCCAGCAGCCAACCCAGGGGGACTCAGGATACGCAGTATTTT
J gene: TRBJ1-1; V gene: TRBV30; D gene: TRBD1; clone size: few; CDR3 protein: CAWSVAGGEAFF; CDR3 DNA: TGTGCCTGGAGTGTGGCAGGGGGTGAAGCTTTCTTT
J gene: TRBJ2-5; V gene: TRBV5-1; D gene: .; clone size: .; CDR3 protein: CASSLGTQQETQYF; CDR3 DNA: TGCGCCAGCAGCTTGGGAACACAACAAGAGACCCAGTACTTC
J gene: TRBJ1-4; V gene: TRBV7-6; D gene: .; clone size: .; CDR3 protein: CASSLSPRARNEKLFF; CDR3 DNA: TGTGCCAGCAGCTTATCCCCCCGGGCCCGAAATGAAAAACTGTTTTTT
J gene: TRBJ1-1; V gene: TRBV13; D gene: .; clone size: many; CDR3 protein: CASSWTVNTEAFF; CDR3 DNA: TGTGCCAGCAGCTGGACAGTGAACACTGAAGCTTTCTTT
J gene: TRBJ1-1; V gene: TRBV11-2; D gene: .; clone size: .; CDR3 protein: CASSLNGPMGPEAFF; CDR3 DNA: TGTGCCAGCAGCTTAAACGGTCCCATGGGGCCTGAAGCTTTCTTT
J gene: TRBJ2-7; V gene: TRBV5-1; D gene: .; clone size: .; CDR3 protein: CASSLRETYEQYF; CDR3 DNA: TGCGCCAGCAGCTTGAGAGAAACCTACGAGCAGTACTTC
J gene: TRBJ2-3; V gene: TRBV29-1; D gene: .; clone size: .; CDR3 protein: CSTSNAQGTDTQYF; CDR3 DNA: TGCAGCACTTCTAATGCACAGGGCACAGATACGCAGTATTTT
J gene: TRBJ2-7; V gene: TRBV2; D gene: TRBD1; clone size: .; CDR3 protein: CASQTTGVGEQYF; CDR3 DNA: TGTGCCAGCCAAACCACAGGGGTTGGCGAGCAGTACTTC
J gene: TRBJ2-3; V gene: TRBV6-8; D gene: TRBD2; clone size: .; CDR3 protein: CASSYSRGVAGGGSTDTQYF; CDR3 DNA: TGTGCCAGCAGTTACTCGAGAGGTGTAGCGGGGGGGGGAAGCACAGATACGCAGTATTTT
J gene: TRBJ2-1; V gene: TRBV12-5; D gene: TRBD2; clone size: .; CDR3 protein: CASGLGVTGGYEQFF; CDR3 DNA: TGTGCTAGTGGCCTGGGCGTGACGGGAGGGTATGAGCAGTTCTTC
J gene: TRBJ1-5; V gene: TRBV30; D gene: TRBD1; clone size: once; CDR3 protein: CAWSLGQGNQPQHF; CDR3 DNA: TGTGCCTGGAGTCTAGGACAGGGGAATCAGCCCCAGCATTTT
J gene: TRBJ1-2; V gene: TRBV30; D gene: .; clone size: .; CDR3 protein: CAWSKSRYGYTF; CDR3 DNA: TGTGCCTGGAGTAAGTCCCGCTATGGCTACACCTTC
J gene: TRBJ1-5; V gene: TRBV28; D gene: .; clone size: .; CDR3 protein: CASSLKAQWPQHF; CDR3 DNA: TGTGCCAGCAGTTTGAAGGCGCAATGGCCCCAGCATTTT
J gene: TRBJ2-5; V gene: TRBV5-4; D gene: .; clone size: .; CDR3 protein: CASSLGGIGETQYF; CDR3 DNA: TGTGCCAGCAGCTTGGGCGGGATAGGAGAGACCCAGTACTTC